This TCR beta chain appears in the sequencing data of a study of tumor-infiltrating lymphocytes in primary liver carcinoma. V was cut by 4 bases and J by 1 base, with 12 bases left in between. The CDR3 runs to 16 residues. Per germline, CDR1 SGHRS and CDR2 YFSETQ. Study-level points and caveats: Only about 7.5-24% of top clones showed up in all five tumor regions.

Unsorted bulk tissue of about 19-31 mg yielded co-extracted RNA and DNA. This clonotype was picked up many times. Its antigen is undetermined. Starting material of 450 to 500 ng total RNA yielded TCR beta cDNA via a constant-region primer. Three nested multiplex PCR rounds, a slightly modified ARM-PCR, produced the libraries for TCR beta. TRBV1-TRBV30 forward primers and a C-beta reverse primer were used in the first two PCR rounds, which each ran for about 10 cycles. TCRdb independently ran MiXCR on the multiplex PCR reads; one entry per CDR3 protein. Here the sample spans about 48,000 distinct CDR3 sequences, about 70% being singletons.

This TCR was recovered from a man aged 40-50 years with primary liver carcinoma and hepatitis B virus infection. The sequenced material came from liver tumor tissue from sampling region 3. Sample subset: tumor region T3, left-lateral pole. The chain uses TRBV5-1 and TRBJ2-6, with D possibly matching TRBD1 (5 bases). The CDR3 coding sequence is TGCGCCAGCAGCCTGACGACAGTTTCTGGGGCCAACGTCCTGACTTTC. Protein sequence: CASSLTTVSGANVLTF.